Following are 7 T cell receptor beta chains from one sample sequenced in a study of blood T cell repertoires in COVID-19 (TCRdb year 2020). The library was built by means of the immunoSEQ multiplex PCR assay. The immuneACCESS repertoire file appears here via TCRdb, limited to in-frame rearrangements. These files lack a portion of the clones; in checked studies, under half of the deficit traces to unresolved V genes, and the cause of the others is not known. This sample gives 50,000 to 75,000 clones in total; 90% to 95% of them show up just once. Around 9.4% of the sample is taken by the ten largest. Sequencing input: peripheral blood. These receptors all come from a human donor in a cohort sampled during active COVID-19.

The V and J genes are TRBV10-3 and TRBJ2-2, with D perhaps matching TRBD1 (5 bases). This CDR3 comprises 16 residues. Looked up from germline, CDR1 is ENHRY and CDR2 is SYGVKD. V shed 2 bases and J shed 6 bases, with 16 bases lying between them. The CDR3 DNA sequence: TGTGCCATCAGTGAGATTTTGAGGCAGGGCGCCGGGGAGCTGTTTTTT. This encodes CAISEILRQGAGELFF.

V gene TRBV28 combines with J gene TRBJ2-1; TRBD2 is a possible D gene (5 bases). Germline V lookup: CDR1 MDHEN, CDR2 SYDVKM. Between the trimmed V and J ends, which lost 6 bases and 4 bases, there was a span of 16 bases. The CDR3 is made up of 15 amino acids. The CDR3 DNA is TGTGCCAGCAGCCCTTACGGGAACCTATACAATGAGCAGTTCTTC. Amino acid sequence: CASSPYGNLYNEQFF.

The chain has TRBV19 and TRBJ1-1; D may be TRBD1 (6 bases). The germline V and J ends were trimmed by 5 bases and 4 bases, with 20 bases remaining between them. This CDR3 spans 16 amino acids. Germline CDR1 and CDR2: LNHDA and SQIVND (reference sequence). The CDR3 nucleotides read TGTGCCAGTAGTGGAATCTGGGGCAGGGGCAGCACTGAAGCTTTCTTT. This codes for CASSGIWGRGSTEAFF.

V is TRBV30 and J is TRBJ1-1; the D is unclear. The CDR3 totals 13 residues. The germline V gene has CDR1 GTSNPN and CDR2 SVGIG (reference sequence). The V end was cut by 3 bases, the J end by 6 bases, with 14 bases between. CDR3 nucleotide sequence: TGTGCCTGGAGCGTGAAAGCGGTGGCTGAAGCTTTCTTT. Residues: CAWSVKAVAEAFF.

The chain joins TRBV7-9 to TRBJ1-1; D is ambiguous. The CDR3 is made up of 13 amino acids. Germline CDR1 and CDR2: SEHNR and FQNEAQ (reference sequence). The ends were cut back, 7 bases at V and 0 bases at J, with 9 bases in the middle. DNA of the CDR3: TGTGCCAGCACTACCGGGGTGAACACTGAAGCTTTCTTT. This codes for CASTTGVNTEAFF.

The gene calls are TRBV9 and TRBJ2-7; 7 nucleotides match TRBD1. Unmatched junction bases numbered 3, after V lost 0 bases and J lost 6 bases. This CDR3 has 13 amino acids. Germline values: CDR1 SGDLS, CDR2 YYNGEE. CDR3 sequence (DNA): TGTGCCAGCAGCGTAGGGAACAGGGGCGAGCAGTACTTC. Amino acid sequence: CASSVGNRGEQYF. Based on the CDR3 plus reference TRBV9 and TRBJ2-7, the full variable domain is DSGVTQTPKHLITATGQRVTLRCSPRSGDLSVYWYQQSLDQGLQFLIQYYNGEERAKGNILERFSAQQFPDLHSELNLSSLELGDSALYFCASSVGNRGEQYFGPGTRLTVT.

CDR3 coding DNA: TGTGCCAGCAGTCAACAGGGCACGGGTGAGCAGTTCTTC. Translation gives CASSQQGTGEQFF. This sequence joins TRBV28 and TRBJ2-1, with D possibly TRBD1 on 6 matching bases. Trimming pared 5 bases from V and 9 bases from J, leaving 14 bases between. The CDR3 totals 13 residues. Germline values: CDR1 MDHEN, CDR2 SYDVKM.